This passage covers 7 T cell receptor beta chains from one sample sequenced in a study of regulatory T cells in long-lasting Graves disease. Construction of TCR beta libraries relied on iRepertoire HTBI primers and on Arm-PCR targeting CDR3 regions. TCRdb reanalysed the multiplex PCR reads using MiXCR and keeps one entry per CDR3 protein. The sample carries about 290,000 distinct CDR3 sequences, 20% to 25% recorded once. Time point given: persistent/refractory GD, antithyroid drugs over 5 years with positive TRAb. After RNA was extracted from PBMCs, the TCR library was made from it. Source: peripheral blood mononuclear cells (PBMCs), taken when the disease was refractory, from a patient treated with antithyroid drugs. Receptor source: a female donor with Graves disease.

CDR3 bases: TGCGCCAGCAGCTGGGAGGAAGAGACCCAGTACTTC. It yields the protein CASSWEEETQYF. The J gene is TRBJ2-5, the V gene TRBV5-1; maybe TRBD2 (6 bases). Trimming cost V 3 bases and J 3 bases, with 6 bases left between them. Germline V lookup: CDR1 SGHRS, CDR2 YFSETQ. The CDR3 is 12 amino acids.

On this clonotype itself: A much bigger clone sits one base away, suggesting this may be a read error. The chain has TRBV28 and TRBJ1-1, with 7 bases lining up with TRBD1. This CDR3 comprises 15 residues. CDR1 and CDR2 (germline): MDHEN, SYDVKM. Here the CDR3 reads CVSSLWGTEYTEAFF. The CDR3 DNA sequence: TGTGTCAGCAGTTTATGGGGGACAGAATACACTGAAGCTTTCTTT.

The table lists this clonotype with many counts. The V gene is TRBV9, the J gene TRBJ1-2, with 8 bases fitting TRBD1. Losses at the gene ends were 4 bases for V and 2 bases for J; bases not matched to a gene: 4. The CDR3 runs to 14 residues. Germline CDR1 is SGDLS and CDR2 is YYNGEE. Here the CDR3 reads CASSQQGGNYGYTF. CDR3 nucleotide sequence: TGTGCCAGCAGCCAACAGGGGGGGAACTATGGCTACACCTTC.

This clonotype was counted only a few times. The V gene is TRBV12-3 or TRBV12-4, the J gene TRBJ1-3; 7 nucleotides line up with TRBD1. J lost 10 bases, V lost 0 bases, and 6 bases had no gene match. The CDR3 runs 14 residues. Written as DNA, the CDR3 is TGTGCCAGCAGTTTAGCAGGGACAGCTCGAACCATATATTTT. This sequence encodes CASSLAGTARTIYF.

The V and J genes are TRBV6-1 and TRBJ2-5; 11 nucleotides line up with TRBD2. The J call may be wrong; the DNA end is better matched by TRBJ2-1. This CDR3 is 14 amino acids long. Germline values: CDR1 MNHNS, CDR2 SASEGT. The DNA for the CDR3 is TGTGCCAGCAACCTACTAGCGGGAGAAGGGGAGCAGTTCTTC. The encoded protein is CASNLLAGEGEQFF.

The chain employs TRBV7-9 and TRBJ1-1; perhaps TRBD1 as D (5 bases). The length of the CDR3 is 15 residues. V was shortened by 2 bases and J by 3 bases, with 13 bases between the two germline ends. Germline CDR1 is SEHNR and CDR2 is FQNEAQ (reference sequence). DNA of the CDR3: TGTGCCAGCAGCTTACAGATAGGGGAGTACACTGAAGCTTTCTTT. Translation: CASSLQIGEYTEAFF.

This clonotype was seen ten or more times. The rearrangement joins TRBV2 to TRBJ2-7, with D hard to call. V lost 6 bases, J lost 2 bases, and 20 bases lay in between. This CDR3 region has 16 residues. Per the germline V gene, CDR1 is SNHLY and CDR2 is FYNNEI. CDR3 amino acids: CASRTTGRPTPYEQYF. As DNA, the CDR3 is TGTGCCAGCAGAACTACCGGGCGCCCTACCCCCTACGAGCAGTACTTC.